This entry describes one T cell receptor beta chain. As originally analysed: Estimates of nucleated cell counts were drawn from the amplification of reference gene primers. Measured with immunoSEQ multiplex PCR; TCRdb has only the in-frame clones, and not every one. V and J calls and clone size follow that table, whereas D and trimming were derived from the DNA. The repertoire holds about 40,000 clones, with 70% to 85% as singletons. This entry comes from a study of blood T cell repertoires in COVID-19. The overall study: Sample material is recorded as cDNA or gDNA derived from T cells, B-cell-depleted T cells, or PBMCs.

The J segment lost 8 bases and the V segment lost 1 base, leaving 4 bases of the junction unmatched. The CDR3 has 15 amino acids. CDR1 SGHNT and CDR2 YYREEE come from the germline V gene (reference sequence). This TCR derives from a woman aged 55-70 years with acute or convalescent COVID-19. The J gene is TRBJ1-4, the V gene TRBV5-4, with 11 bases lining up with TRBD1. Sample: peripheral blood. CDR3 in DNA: TGTGCCAGCAGCTTGCGGACAGGGGGCCAGGAAAAACTGTTTTTT. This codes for CASSLRTGGQEKLFF.